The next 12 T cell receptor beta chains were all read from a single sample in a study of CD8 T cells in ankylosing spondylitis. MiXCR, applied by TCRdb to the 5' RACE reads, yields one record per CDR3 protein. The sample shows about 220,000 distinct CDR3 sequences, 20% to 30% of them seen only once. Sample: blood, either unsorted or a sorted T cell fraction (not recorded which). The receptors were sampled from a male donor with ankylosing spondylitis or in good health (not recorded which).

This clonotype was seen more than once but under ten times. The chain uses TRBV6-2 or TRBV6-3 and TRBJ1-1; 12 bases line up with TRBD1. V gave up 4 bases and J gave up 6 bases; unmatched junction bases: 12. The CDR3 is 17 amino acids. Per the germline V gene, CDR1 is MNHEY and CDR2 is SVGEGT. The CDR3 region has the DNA TGTGCCAGCAGTTTAGCGATTGGGACAGGGGGCGCATCTGAAGCTTTCTTT. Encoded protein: CASSLAIGTGGASEAFF.

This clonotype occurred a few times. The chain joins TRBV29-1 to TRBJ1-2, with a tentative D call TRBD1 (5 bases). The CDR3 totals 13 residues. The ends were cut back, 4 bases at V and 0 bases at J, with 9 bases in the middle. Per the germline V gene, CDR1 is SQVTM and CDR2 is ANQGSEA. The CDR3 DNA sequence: TGCAGCGTTGCAGGGCTCTCTAACTATGGCTACACCTTC. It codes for CSVAGLSNYGYTF.

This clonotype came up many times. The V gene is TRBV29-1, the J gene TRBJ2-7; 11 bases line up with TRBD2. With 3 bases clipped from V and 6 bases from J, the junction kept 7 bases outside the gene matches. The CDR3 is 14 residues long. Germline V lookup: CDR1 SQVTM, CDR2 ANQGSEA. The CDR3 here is CSVETSGKVLEQYF. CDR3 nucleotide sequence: TGCAGCGTTGAGACTAGCGGGAAGGTCCTCGAGCAGTACTTC.

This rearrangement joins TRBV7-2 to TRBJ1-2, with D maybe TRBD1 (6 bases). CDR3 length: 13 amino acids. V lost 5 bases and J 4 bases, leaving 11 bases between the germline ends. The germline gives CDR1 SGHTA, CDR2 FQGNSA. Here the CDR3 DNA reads TGTGCCAGCAGCCCACAGGGCCCCTATGGCTACACCTTC. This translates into CASSPQGPYGYTF.

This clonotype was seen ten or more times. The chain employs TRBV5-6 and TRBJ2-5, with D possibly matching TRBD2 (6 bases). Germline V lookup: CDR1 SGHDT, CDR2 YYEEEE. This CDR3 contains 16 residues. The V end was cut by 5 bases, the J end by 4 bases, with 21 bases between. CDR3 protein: CASSWATGRGAETQYF. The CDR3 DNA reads TGTGCCAGCAGTTGGGCGACCGGGCGCGGGGCAGAGACCCAGTACTTC.

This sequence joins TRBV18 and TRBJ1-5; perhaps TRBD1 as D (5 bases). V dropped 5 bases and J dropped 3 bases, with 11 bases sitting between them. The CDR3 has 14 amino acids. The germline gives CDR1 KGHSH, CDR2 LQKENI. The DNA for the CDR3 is TGTGCCAGCTCAACGACAGCGGCCAATCAGCCCCAGCATTTT. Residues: CASSTTAANQPQHF.

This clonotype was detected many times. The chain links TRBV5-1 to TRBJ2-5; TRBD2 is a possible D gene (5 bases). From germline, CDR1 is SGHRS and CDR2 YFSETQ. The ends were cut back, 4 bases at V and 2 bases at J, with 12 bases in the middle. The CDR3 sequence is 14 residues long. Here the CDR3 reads CASSPGGGQETQYF. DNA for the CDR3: TGCGCCAGCAGCCCTGGAGGCGGACAAGAGACCCAGTACTTC.

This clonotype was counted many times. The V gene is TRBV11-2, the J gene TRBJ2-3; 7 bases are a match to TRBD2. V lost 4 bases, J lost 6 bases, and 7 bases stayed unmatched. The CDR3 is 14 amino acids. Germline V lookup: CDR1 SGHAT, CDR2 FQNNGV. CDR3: CASSYQTRGDTQYF. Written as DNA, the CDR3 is TGTGCCAGCAGCTACCAGACGCGGGGGGATACGCAGTATTTT.

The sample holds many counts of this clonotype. CDR3 loop: CASRGQEATNEKLFF. CDR3 DNA: TGCGCCAGCAGAGGACAGGAAGCAACTAATGAAAAACTGTTTTTT. The J gene is TRBJ1-4, the V gene TRBV5-1; TRBD1 matches at 7 bases. This CDR3 contains 15 residues. Germline V gene lookup returns CDR1 SGHRS and CDR2 YFSETQ. Trimming took 5 bases from V and 0 from J; bases not matched to a gene: 4. The variable domain in full, with the rest retrieved from reference TRBV5-1 and TRBJ1-4, is KAGVTQTPRYLIKTRGQQVTLSCSPISGHRSVSWYQQTPGQGLQFLFEYFSETQRNKGNFPGRFSGRQFSNSRSEMNVSTLELGDSALYLCASRGQEATNEKLFFGSGTQLSVL.

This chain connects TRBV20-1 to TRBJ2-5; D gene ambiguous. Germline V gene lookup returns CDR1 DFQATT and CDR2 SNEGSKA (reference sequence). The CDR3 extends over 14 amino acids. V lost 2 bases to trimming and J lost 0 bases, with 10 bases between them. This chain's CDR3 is CSARTPYDQETQYF. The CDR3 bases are TGCAGTGCTAGAACACCCTACGACCAAGAGACCCAGTACTTC.

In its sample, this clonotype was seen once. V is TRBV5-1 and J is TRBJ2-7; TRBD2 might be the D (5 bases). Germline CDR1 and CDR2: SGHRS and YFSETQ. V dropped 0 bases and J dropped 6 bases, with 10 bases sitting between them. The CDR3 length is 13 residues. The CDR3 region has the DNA TGCGCCAGCAGCTTGGATAGCGTGCTCGAGCAGTACTTC. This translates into CASSLDSVLEQYF.

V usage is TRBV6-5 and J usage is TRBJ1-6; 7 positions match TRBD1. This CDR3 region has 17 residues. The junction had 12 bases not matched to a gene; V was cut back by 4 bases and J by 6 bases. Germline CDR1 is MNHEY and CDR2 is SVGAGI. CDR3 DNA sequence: TGTGCCAGCAGTTCCGGGACAGCGCAAAGGCGTAATTCACCCCTCCACTTT. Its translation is CASSSGTAQRRNSPLHF.